This TCR beta chain was sequenced for a study of blood T cell repertoires in COVID-19. Study as a whole: From T cells, B-cell-depleted T cells, or PBMCs came the material, which was cDNA or gDNA.

Germline-derived CDR1 and CDR2 are WSHSY and SAAADI. The CDR3 contains 17 residues. V lost 2 bases to trimming and J lost 0 bases; unmatched junction nucleotides: 4. As handled by the study authors: The assay estimated nucleated cells by amplifying reference gene primers. The data were produced by immunoSEQ multiplex PCR, yet TCRdb's version contains in-frame clones alone and is incomplete. V, J and clone size derive from that table, while D and trimming were established from the DNA sequence. The sample contains 50,000 to 70,000 clones, 87% of which appear only once. The receptor comes from a man in his sixties with active or convalescent COVID-19. Sequencing used peripheral blood. This rearrangement joins TRBV10-2 to TRBJ2-6; 7 nucleotides line up with TRBD1. The CDR3: CASSEPTGVSGANVLTF. The DNA of the CDR3 is TGCGCCAGCAGTGAGCCTACAGGGGTCTCTGGGGCCAACGTCCTGACTTTC.